This entry concerns a single T cell receptor beta chain. The germline gives CDR1 SGHAT, CDR2 FQNNGV. The CDR3 contains 14 residues. V lost 7 bases and J lost 6; bases outside the gene matches: 5. Original processing notes: For nucleated cells, counts were estimated from reference gene primer amplification. Assay used: immunoSEQ multiplex PCR; TCRdb lists only in-frame clones, some missing. The V and J calls and clone size were taken over from that table, and D and trimming were inferred from the DNA. The sample lists 250,000 or so clones, around nine tenths occurring once. The source of the sample is a study of blood T cell repertoires in COVID-19.

The genes are TRBV11-2 and TRBJ2-1; 11 nucleotides align to TRBD2. The sample comprised peripheral blood. This clonotype originated in a woman in her 70s with active or convalescent COVID-19. CDR3 sequence (DNA): TGTGCCAGCAACCCCGGGACTAGCGGCAATGAGCAGTTCTTC. Translation gives CASNPGTSGNEQFF.